This T cell receptor beta chain came from a study of T cell responses to AZD1222 COVID-19 vaccine. TCRdb's table, derived via immunoSEQ multiplex PCR, lists solely in-frame clones and lacks some. Of 100,000 to 150,000 clones listed, roughly 90% are singletons. Overall study results and limits: Compared with day 0, the breadth and depth of the Spike-specific TCR repertoire rose significantly after two doses of AZD1222. Repertoire sampling happened only post peak T cell response. Within unmutated variant regions lay the reported targets of nearly half of spike-specific TCRs.

Worth noting for this clone: Its antigen remains unknown.

Trimming removed 5 bases at V and 5 bases at J, with 15 bases between. This CDR3 has 15 amino acids. Per germline, CDR1 SGHAT and CDR2 FQDESV (reference sequence). The V call is TRBV11-1, the J call TRBJ1-4; D perhaps matches TRBD1 (5 bases). The sequencing used peripheral blood, collected on day 0 of AZD1222 vaccination. The source of this sequence is an adult in good health. The CDR3 sequence: CASSAFGTGNEKLFF. In DNA, the CDR3 is TGTGCCAGCAGCGCGTTCGGGACGGGGAATGAAAAACTGTTTTTT.